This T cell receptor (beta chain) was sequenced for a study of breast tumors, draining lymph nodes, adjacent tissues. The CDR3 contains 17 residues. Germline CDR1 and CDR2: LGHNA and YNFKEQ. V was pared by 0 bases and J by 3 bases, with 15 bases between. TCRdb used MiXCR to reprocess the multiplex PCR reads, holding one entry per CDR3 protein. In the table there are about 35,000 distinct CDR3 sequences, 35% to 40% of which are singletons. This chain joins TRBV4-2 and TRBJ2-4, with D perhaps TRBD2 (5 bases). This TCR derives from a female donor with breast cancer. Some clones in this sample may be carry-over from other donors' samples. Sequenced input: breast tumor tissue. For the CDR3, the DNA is TGTGCCAGCAGCCAAGACCCAGCGTTGGGAGTCAAAAACATTCAGTACTTC. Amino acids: CASSQDPALGVKNIQYF.